This T cell receptor beta chain was retrieved from a study of cytomegalovirus exposure and HLA in healthy donors. Study-level results: Many donors carried some public TCRs, although rarity characterized most TCR sequences. According to a subsequent analysis, TCR clusters identified in the first cohort showed a tendency to co-occur across the roughly 120 validation repertoires. Three CMV-associated chains proved CMV antigen-specific in vitro. Cytomegalovirus status was reportedly diagnosed by the classifier with high sensitivity and specificity.

Method: immunoSEQ multiplex PCR; TCRdb's copy keeps in-frame clones and lacks some. The sample comprises about 65,000 clones, about 90% of which are singletons, and 1.3% rests with the top ten. Per germline, CDR1 SGHDN and CDR2 FVKESK. This CDR3 is built from 19 residues. V trimming: 4 bases; J trimming: 4 bases; junction bases outside the gene matches: 14. This clone was detected once. As yet, its antigen is unknown. This sequence joins TRBV14 and TRBJ2-3, with TRBD2 matching over 13 bases. The specimen sequenced was PBMCs. The TCR was taken from a woman aged 18 to 35 in good health and CMV-seronegative. For the CDR3, the DNA is TGTGCCAGCAGCCGATGGCGGACTAGCGGGGGCAAAGGGGCAGATACGCAGTATTTT. This translates into CASSRWRTSGGKGADTQYF.